This TCR beta chain was sequenced for a study of early T cells in non-severe SARS-CoV-2 infection. The wider study: The study sequenced bulk RNA from unsorted whole blood, with chains unpaired.

General study results and limits: CD4 and private specificities were missed by VDJdb matching, which favored anti-spike CD8 responses.

Note on this clonotype: What it binds is not known.

V lost 5 bases to trimming and J lost 2 bases, with 7 bases between them. This CDR3 contains 12 residues. Germline V lookup: CDR1 MGHDK, CDR2 SYGVNS. Researchers attached unique molecular identifiers to individual cDNA molecules. TCRdb analysed the 5' RACE reads with MiXCR anew, one entry per CDR3 protein. The sample carries 50,000 to 60,000 distinct CDR3 sequences, roughly 9% recorded once. The V call is TRBV25-1, the J call TRBJ2-7; D gene unclear. The clonotype was recovered from an adult who was a healthcare worker with PCR-confirmed SARS-CoV-2 infection or an uninfected control (not recorded which). What was sequenced was whole blood. This chain's CDR3 is CASSSPAYEQYF. The CDR3 region has the DNA TGTGCCAGCAGTAGTCCCGCCTACGAGCAGTACTTC.